This T cell receptor beta chain was sequenced in a study of T-cell memory formation after mild COVID-19. Findings and caveats of the study: Pre-infection memory already had some responding clones, implying cross-reactive memory joined. CM and EM subsets held most contracting CD4+ clones; EMRA held CD8+ ones. Day 15 to 85 contractors were CD4/CD8 balanced; later expanders leaned CD4+.

V shed 3 bases, J shed 3 bases, and the junction held 4 bases outside the gene matches. Germline loops: CDR1 SGDLS, CDR2 YYNGEE. The CDR3 runs to 15 residues. This clonotype was counted only a few times. Its target is unknown. Using constant-segment primers, 5'RACE produced TCR alpha and TCR beta cDNA libraries carrying sample barcodes and UMIs. TCRdb ran MiXCR on the 5' RACE reads and lists one entry per CDR3 protein. The sample contains 170,000 or so distinct CDR3 sequences, roughly 31% of which appear only once. The source material was PBMCs or a T cell subset sorted from them (not recorded which). The receptor comes from an adult woman who had mild COVID-19 (a few samples of this study predate the infection). Cell type and time point are not known. The V call is TRBV9, the J call TRBJ2-1; 9 bases fit TRBD2. This chain's CDR3 is CASSGGGAIYNEQFF. Here the CDR3 DNA reads TGTGCCAGCAGCGGCGGGGGGGCGATCTACAATGAGCAGTTCTTC.